These T cell receptor beta chains were read from a single sample in a study of blood T cells in healthy people across ages. TCRdb ran MiXCR on the 5' RACE reads and lists one entry per CDR3 protein. Of 750,000 to 850,000 distinct CDR3 sequences listed, approximately 25% are singletons. The sample was also linked to a second study, of T cells of mothers and their children.

The sample was blood. Receptor source: a boy between 10 and 17 years old in good health. CDR3s include the opening cysteine and the closing phenylalanine or tryptophan. The D gene is left open where the match is weak. Expanded clones are given a class, and other clones once, few, many or no size at all.

J | V | D | size | DNA | CDR3
TRBJ1-1 | TRBV5-5 | TRBD1 | few | TGTGCCAGCAGCCCGTGGAAGGGACAGCTGAACACTGAAGCTTTCTTT | CASSPWKGQLNTEAFF
TRBJ2-4 | TRBV7-2 | TRBD1 | few | TGTGCCAGCAGCTCGCCAGGGGGCGGAATAGCCAAAAACATTCAGTACTTC | CASSSPGGGIAKNIQYF
TRBJ2-7 | TRBV11-1 | TRBD1 | few | TGTGCCAGCAGCTTAGCTACTGGGACAGGGGGGCGTAAGGGTCGGGCCTACGAGCAGTACTTC | CASSLATGTGGRKGRAYEQYF
TRBJ2-7 | TRBV14 | - | few | TGTGCCAGCAGCCTTCCGGGACTCGAGCAGTACTTC | CASSLPGLEQYF
TRBJ1-5 | TRBV6-2/TRBV6-3 | - | - | TGTGCCAGCAAAATGTACTCAGACAATCAGCCCCAGCATTTT | CASKMYSDNQPQHF
TRBJ1-2 | TRBV24-1 | - | few | TGTGCCACCAGTGACCACTGGGACTATGGCTACACCTTC | CATSDHWDYGYTF
TRBJ2-7 | TRBV4-1 | - | few | TGCGCCAGCAGCCAAGAACCAGGAGTTAGCGGCTACGAGCAGTACTTC | CASSQEPGVSGYEQYF
TRBJ2-5 | TRBV4-2 | - | - | TGTGCCAGCAGCCAAGCCGCCCGGAGCCAAGAGACCCAGTACTTC | CASSQAARSQETQYF
TRBJ1-2 | TRBV20-1 | - | - | TGCAGTGCTATAGAGACTTATGGCTACACCTTC | CSAIETYGYTF
TRBJ2-3 | TRBV4-3 | - | - | TGCGCCAGCAGCCAAGTTAGCCCGGGCCTGGATACGCAGTATTTT | CASSQVSPGLDTQYF
TRBJ2-1 | TRBV5-1 | TRBD2 | many | TGCGCCAGCAGTCGTCTAGCGGGAGGTAATGAGCAGTTCTTC | CASSRLAGGNEQFF
TRBJ2-3 | TRBV20-1 | - | few | TGCAGTGCTAGTTTACGAGATACGCAGTATTTT | CSASLRDTQYF
TRBJ2-7 | TRBV11-2 | - | few | TGTGCCAGCAGCTTATTTCTGGGGCTGAACTACGAGCAGTACTTC | CASSLFLGLNYEQYF
TRBJ1-2 | TRBV4-3 | - | few | TGCGCCAGCAGCCAAGATTTGCGGGTGGGGGACTATGGCTACACCTTC | CASSQDLRVGDYGYTF
TRBJ2-7 | TRBV15 | - | few | TGTGCCACCAGCAGAGAAAGGGACGGACCCTACGAGCAGTACTTC | CATSRERDGPYEQYF
TRBJ2-1 | TRBV7-3 | TRBD2 | - | TGTGCCAGCAGCCCATACGGGACTAGCGGCTCCTACAATGAGCAGTTCTTC | CASSPYGTSGSYNEQFF
TRBJ2-1 | TRBV7-3 | - | - | TGTGCCAGCAGCCCTCGGGGGTCGGAATACAATGAGCAGTTCTTC | CASSPRGSEYNEQFF
TRBJ2-5 | TRBV4-3 | TRBD2 | - | TGCGCCAGCAGCCAAGCTAGCGGGGGGCTCTCGTACCAAGAGACCCAGTACTTC | CASSQASGGLSYQETQYF
TRBJ2-1 | TRBV20-1 | - | once | TGCAGTGCTAGAGATATCGGGGCTTACAATGAGCAGTTCTTC | CSARDIGAYNEQFF
TRBJ2-5 | TRBV5-6 | - | - | TGTGCCAGCAGCGGCGGGTGGACCCAGTACTTC | CASSGGWTQYF
TRBJ2-4 | TRBV20-1 | TRBD1 | few | TGCAGCGTCGCGAAAACCCAGACAGGGGCTAAAAACATTCAGTACTTC | CSVAKTQTGAKNIQYF
TRBJ1-2 | TRBV12-3/TRBV12-4 | - | - | TGTGCCAGCAGAACAAGAGGGATACGGGAGAACTATGGCTACACCTTC | CASRTRGIRENYGYTF